The 21 T cell receptor beta chains given below trace back to one sample, sequenced in a study of CD4 T cells in relation to SARS-CoV-2 and coronaviruses. Here immunoSEQ multiplex PCR was the method, and the copy in TCRdb shows in-frame clones only, minus some. This table has 15,000 to 20,000 clones, approximately 82% appearing once. The unexposed donors gave CD4+ T cells in about 2010-2019, prior to COVID-19. Isolation of CD4+ T cells took place after 10 days in culture. For these receptors, no antigen is known. Sequenced sample: CD4+ T cells from PBMCs, cultured in vitro. The receptors were gathered from a human donor in good health.

CDR3 region: CASSQETVPTSWQYF. In DNA, the CDR3 is TGCGCCAGCAGCCAGGAGACGGTACCTACGAGCTGGCAGTACTTC. The chain is built from TRBV4-1 and TRBJ2-7; no definite D call. V gave up 3 bases and J gave up 9 bases, with 21 bases separating them. CDR1 and CDR2 (germline): MGHRA, YSYEKL. This CDR3 contains 15 residues.

This clone was detected only a few times. The chain carries TRBV3-1 (or the pseudogene TRBV3-2) and TRBJ2-3; 8 bases are a match to TRBD2. The CDR3 spans 15 residues. J was trimmed by 4 bases and V by 1 base; bases with no gene match: 4. Germline CDR1 reads LGHDT; CDR2 reads YNNKEL (reference sequence). DNA of the CDR3: TGTGCCAGCAGCCAAGCGGGAGGGTTCGCAGATACGCAGTATTTT. It is translated as CASSQAGGFADTQYF.

CDR3 DNA: TGTGCCAGCAGTGAGGGGTTGCGACAGGCGGAAGCTTTCTTT. Its translation: CASSEGLRQAEAFF. The V gene is TRBV6-1, the J gene TRBJ1-1, with TRBD1 as a possible D gene (6 bases). Per germline, CDR1 MNHNS and CDR2 SASEGT. The CDR3 runs to 14 residues. V was cut by 3 bases and J by 8 bases, with 16 bases left in between.

This rearrangement joins TRBV9 to TRBJ2-1; 7 bases align to TRBD2. CDR3 size: 18 residues. Trimming at V came to 5 bases and at J to 0 bases, leaving 14 bases not matched to a gene. Germline values: CDR1 SGDLS, CDR2 YYNGEE. The CDR3 DNA is TGTGCCAGCAGGGGGGGAGGGGAAGGGATAAGCTCCTACAATGAGCAGTTCTTC. Translated, it gives CASRGGGEGISSYNEQFF.

The chain carries TRBV7-2 and TRBJ2-1; 7 bases are a match to TRBD2. The CDR3 spans 15 residues. CDR1 is SGHTA and CDR2 is FQGNSA in the germline V gene. The V segment lost 4 bases and the J segment 4 bases; nucleotides outside the gene matches: 7. CDR3 DNA sequence: TGTGCCAGCAGCTCCACTAGCGCCCAATACAATGAGCAGTTCTTC. This codes for CASSSTSAQYNEQFF.

The genes are TRBV6-5 and TRBJ2-2, with no clear D. Trimming cost V 8 bases and J 3 bases, with 13 bases left between them. Germline V gene lookup returns CDR1 MNHEY and CDR2 SVGAGI. The CDR3 is 14 amino acids. Here the CDR3 reads CASQRSWDTGELFF. CDR3 sequence (DNA): TGTGCCAGCCAAAGGTCTTGGGACACCGGGGAGCTGTTTTTT.

This clone occurred once. The rearrangement links TRBV23-1 to TRBJ2-3, with D unclear. TRBV23-1 is reported as an ORF; its role is uncertain. Between the trimmed V and J ends, which lost 0 bases and 0 bases, there was a span of 10 bases. CDR3 length: 16 amino acids. The CDR3 DNA sequence: TGCGCCAGCAGTCAATCGAAAAAAGGGAGCACAGATACGCAGTATTTT. It specifies CASSQSKKGSTDTQYF.

The V and J genes are TRBV27 and TRBJ2-3; no definite D call. CDR1 MNHEY and CDR2 SMNVEV come from the germline V gene (reference sequence). The V and J ends lost 8 bases and 5 bases respectively, with 14 bases between them. The CDR3 spans 13 residues. The CDR3, as DNA: TGTGCCAGCGGTACCTATGGGCTAGATACGCAGTATTTT. This sequence encodes CASGTYGLDTQYF.

V usage is TRBV28 and J usage is TRBJ1-2; TRBD1 matches 7 bases. The CDR3 is 14 amino acids. The germline CDR1 and CDR2 sequences are MDHEN and SYDVKM. V was pared by 7 bases and J by 5 bases, with 10 bases of the junction left unmatched. The CDR3 DNA reads TGTGCCAGCATCCCTCGGGGACAGAGATATGGCTACACCTTC. Amino acids: CASIPRGQRYGYTF.

The chain couples TRBV6-5 to TRBJ1-5, with a possible D match to TRBD1 (5 bases). Per the germline V gene, CDR1 is MNHEY and CDR2 is SVGAGI. CDR3 length: 13 amino acids. Deletions cut 2 bases from V and 4 bases from J, with 6 bases between. The CDR3, as DNA: TGTGCCAGCAGTTACGACAGTAATCAGCCCCAGCATTTT. Translation gives CASSYDSNQPQHF.

There are a few counts of this clone. J is TRBJ2-7 and V is TRBV7-3, with D possibly called TRBD1 or TRBD2 (5 bases each). Germline V gene sequence: CDR1 SGHTA, CDR2 FQGTGA. This CDR3 comprises 13 residues. V was shortened by 5 bases and J by 3 bases, with 11 bases between the two germline ends. The CDR3 reads CASSAQAGYEQYF. As DNA, the CDR3 is TGTGCCAGCAGCGCACAGGCGGGCTACGAGCAGTACTTC. Full variable domain (remainder filled in from reference TRBV7-3 and TRBJ2-7): GAGVSQTPSNKVTEKGKYVELRCDPISGHTALYWYRQSLGQGPEFLIYFQGTGAADDSGLPNDRFFAVRPEGSVSTLKIQRTERGDSAVYLCASSAQAGYEQYFGPGTRLTVT.

This clone was found once. The chain links TRBV5-6 to TRBJ2-7, with D perhaps given as TRBD1 or TRBD2 (7 bases each). V was pared by 1 base and J by 6 bases, with 23 bases between. The CDR3 totals 17 residues. Germline V gene lookup returns CDR1 SGHDT and CDR2 YYEEEE. The CDR3 DNA is TGTGCCAGCAGCTTGTTTAGTAGTTGGGGAGGGGGCCTCGAGCAGTACTTC. Its translation is CASSLFSSWGGGLEQYF.

The V and J genes are TRBV28 and TRBJ2-7; TRBD2 aligns across 11 bases. This CDR3 contains 15 residues. J was trimmed by 6 bases and V by 6 bases; bases with no gene match: 10. Germline V lookup: CDR1 MDHEN, CDR2 SYDVKM. The CDR3 loop is CASSRPGTSGGEQYF. The CDR3 DNA follows: TGTGCCAGCAGCCGTCCGGGGACTAGCGGCGGCGAGCAGTACTTC.

There are a few counts of this clone. The gene calls are TRBV24-1 and TRBJ2-5; D might be TRBD2 (6 bases). Germline CDR1 is KGHDR and CDR2 is SFDVKD. This CDR3 spans 15 amino acids. The ends were cut back, 2 bases at V and 2 bases at J, with 11 bases in the middle. In DNA, the CDR3 is TGTGCCACCAGTGATTACGGAGGGAAACAAGAGACCCAGTACTTC. The encoded protein is CATSDYGGKQETQYF.

The chain combines TRBV24-1 with TRBJ2-3, with 7 bases fitting TRBD1. Germline V lookup: CDR1 KGHDR, CDR2 SFDVKD. V lost 4 bases and J lost 0; bases outside the gene matches: 9. The CDR3 totals 17 residues. CDR3 sequence: CATSDPRQGSSTDTQYF. The CDR3 DNA reads as TGTGCCACCAGTGACCCCCGACAGGGCTCTAGCACAGATACGCAGTATTTT.

The chain links TRBV9 to TRBJ2-7; no clear D gene. V was pared by 0 bases and J by 1 base, with 8 bases between. Germline assignment: CDR1 SGDLS and CDR2 YYNGEE. CDR3 length: 14 residues. Here the CDR3 DNA reads TGTGCCAGCAGCGTAGGGTTGGGGTCCTACGAGCAGTACTTC. Its translation is CASSVGLGSYEQYF.

The V and J genes are TRBV9 and TRBJ1-5; 10 bases are shared with TRBD1. The length of the CDR3 is 17 residues. V lost 3 bases and J lost 0; bases outside the gene matches: 6. CDR1 and CDR2 from the germline V gene are SGDLS and YYNGEE. The DNA of the CDR3 is TGTGCCAGCAGCGCCGGACAGGGGGAAAATAGCAATCAGCCCCAGCATTTT. Translation: CASSAGQGENSNQPQHF.

The chain couples TRBV18 to TRBJ2-7, with a possible D match to TRBD1 (5 bases). In germline, CDR1 is KGHSH, CDR2 LQKENI. This CDR3 is built from 15 residues. Deletions cut 0 bases from V and 5 bases from J, with 14 bases between. The CDR3 loop is CASSPPTRVLHEQYF. CDR3 DNA: TGTGCCAGCTCACCACCGACCAGGGTCTTGCACGAGCAGTACTTC.

The V call is TRBV29-1, the J call TRBJ1-1; D ambiguous. Trimming took 2 bases from V and 1 from J, leaving 8 bases between them. The length of the CDR3 is 13 residues. Germline assignment: CDR1 SQVTM and CDR2 ANQGSEA. The CDR3 loop reads CSVESQANTEAFF. In DNA, the CDR3 is TGCAGCGTTGAATCACAAGCGAACACTGAAGCTTTCTTT.

The chain links TRBV30 to TRBJ1-6; D is ambiguous. Trimming left V 3 bases short and J 10 bases short, with 7 bases between. Germline CDR1 reads GTSNPN; CDR2 reads SVGIG (reference sequence). The CDR3 extends over 11 amino acids. This chain's CDR3 is CAWSEGSPLHF. In nucleotides, the CDR3 is TGTGCCTGGAGCGAGGGCTCACCCCTCCACTTT.

The chain carries TRBV9 and TRBJ1-2; maybe TRBD1 (5 bases). CDR3 length: 13 residues. CDR1 and CDR2 from the germline V gene are SGDLS and YYNGEE. Trimming took off 0 bases at V and 5 bases at J, with 8 bases between the two ends. CDR3 nucleotide sequence: TGTGCCAGCAGCGTAGGCGGGGCGTATGGCTACACCTTC. Encoded protein: CASSVGGAYGYTF.